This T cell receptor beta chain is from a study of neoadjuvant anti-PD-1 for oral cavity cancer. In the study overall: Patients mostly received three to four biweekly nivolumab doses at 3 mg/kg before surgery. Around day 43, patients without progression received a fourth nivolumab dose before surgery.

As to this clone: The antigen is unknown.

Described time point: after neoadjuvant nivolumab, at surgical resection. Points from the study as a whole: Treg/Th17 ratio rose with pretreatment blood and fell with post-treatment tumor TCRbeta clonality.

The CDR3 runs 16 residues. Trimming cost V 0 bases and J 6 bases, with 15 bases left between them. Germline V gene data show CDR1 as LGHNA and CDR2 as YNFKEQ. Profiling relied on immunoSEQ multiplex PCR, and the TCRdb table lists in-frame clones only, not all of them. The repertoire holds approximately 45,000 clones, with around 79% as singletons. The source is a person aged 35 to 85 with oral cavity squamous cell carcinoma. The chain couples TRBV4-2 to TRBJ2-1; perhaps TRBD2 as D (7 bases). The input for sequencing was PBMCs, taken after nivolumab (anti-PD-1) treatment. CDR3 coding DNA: TGTGCCAGCAGCCAAGACGGAGGGGGGGCCCTCAATGAGCAGTTCTTC. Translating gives CASSQDGGGALNEQFF.